This TCR beta chain emerged from a study of shared clonotypes between healthy human individuals. TCRdb's table, derived via immunoSEQ multiplex PCR, lists solely in-frame clones and lacks some. The sample yields about 680,000 clones, roughly 72% seen once. After removal of 3 bases from V and 0 bases from J, the junction contained 7 bases not matched to a gene. This CDR3 has 18 amino acids. CDR1 and CDR2 from the germline V gene are MGHDK and SYGVNS. Negatively enriched CD4+ T cells were divided by CD45RA into naive and memory. The receptor was derived from a woman aged 30 to 39 in good health. The sequencing input was memory CD4+ T cells sorted from blood. Documented subset: CD45RA-negative fraction. This rearrangement joins TRBV25-1 to TRBJ2-7; TRBD2 aligns across 14 bases. CDR3 sequence reads: CASSDFRLAGGSSYEQYF. The CDR3 nucleotides are TGTGCCAGCAGTGATTTCCGACTAGCGGGAGGGAGCTCCTACGAGCAGTACTTC.